The rows below give T cell receptor beta chains drawn from one sample of a study of T cell responses to AZD1222 COVID-19 vaccine. TCRdb's copy holds only in-frame clones and misses some; the assay was immunoSEQ multiplex PCR. Of fewer than 85,000 clones listed, 80% to 90% are singletons. The sample in question was peripheral blood, obtained 28 days after the second AZD1222 dose. These receptors were collected from an adult who received the AZD1222 COVID-19 vaccine. CDR3s include the opening cysteine and the closing phenylalanine or tryptophan. D genes are given only for firm matches.

length	D	J	V	CDR3
15	TRBD1	TRBJ1-1	TRBV6-6	CASSYLGQTNTEAFF
14	NA	TRBJ2-1	TRBV11-2	CASSFLTAENEQFF
12	NA	TRBJ2-7	TRBV6-5	CASRALSYEQYF
16	NA	TRBJ2-7	TRBV5-1	CASSQPRSGYSYEQYF
15	NA	TRBJ1-4	TRBV9	CASSVVGARGEKLFF
16	NA	TRBJ2-2	TRBV5-5	CASSLPAGARAGELFF
13	TRBD1	TRBJ2-7	TRBV11-2	CASSSTGGDEQYF
16	NA	TRBJ1-3	TRBV6-6	CASSYRTGNSGNTIYF
18	NA	TRBJ2-2	TRBV2	CASRDPPVPSRPTGELFF
16	NA	TRBJ2-7	TRBV28	CASSLRARQMSYEQYF
13	NA	TRBJ1-4	TRBV7-2	CASSLVVGEKLFF
12	TRBD1	TRBJ2-3	TRBV15	CATGTGPLTQYF
12	NA	TRBJ1-2	TRBV29-1	CSVLPVTYGYTF
14	NA	TRBJ1-2	TRBV6-1	CASSESGQGNGYTF
13	TRBD1	TRBJ1-2	TRBV5-1	CASSLQGAYGYTF
15	TRBD2	TRBJ2-5	TRBV19	CASSMGGGSQETQYF
13	TRBD1	TRBJ1-2	TRBV7-9	CASSIDRGQGYTF
13	NA	TRBJ1-1	TRBV6-5	CASSFDTSTEAFF
15	NA	TRBJ1-5	TRBV7-9	CASSLSRGSNQPQHF
16	NA	TRBJ1-5	TRBV6-2/TRBV6-3	CASSSDRRLVNQPQHF